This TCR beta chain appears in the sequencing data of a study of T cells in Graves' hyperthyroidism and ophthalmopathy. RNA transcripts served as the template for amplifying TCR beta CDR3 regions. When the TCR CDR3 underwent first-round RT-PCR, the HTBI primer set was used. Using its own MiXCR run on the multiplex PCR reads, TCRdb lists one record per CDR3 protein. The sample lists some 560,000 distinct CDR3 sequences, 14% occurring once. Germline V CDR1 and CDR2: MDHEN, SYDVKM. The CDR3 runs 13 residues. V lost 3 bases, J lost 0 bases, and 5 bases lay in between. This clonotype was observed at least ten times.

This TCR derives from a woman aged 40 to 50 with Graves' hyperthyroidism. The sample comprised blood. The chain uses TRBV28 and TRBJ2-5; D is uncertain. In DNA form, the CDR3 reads TGTGCCAGCAGTTTCGGTCACCAAGAGACCCAGTACTTC. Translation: CASSFGHQETQYF. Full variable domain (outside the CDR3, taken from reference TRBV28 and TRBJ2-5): DVKVTQSSRYLVKRTGEKVFLECVQDMDHENMFWYRQDPGLGLRLIYFSYDVKMKEKGDIPEGYSVSREKKERFSLILESASTNQTSMYLCASSFGHQETQYFGPGTRLLVL.